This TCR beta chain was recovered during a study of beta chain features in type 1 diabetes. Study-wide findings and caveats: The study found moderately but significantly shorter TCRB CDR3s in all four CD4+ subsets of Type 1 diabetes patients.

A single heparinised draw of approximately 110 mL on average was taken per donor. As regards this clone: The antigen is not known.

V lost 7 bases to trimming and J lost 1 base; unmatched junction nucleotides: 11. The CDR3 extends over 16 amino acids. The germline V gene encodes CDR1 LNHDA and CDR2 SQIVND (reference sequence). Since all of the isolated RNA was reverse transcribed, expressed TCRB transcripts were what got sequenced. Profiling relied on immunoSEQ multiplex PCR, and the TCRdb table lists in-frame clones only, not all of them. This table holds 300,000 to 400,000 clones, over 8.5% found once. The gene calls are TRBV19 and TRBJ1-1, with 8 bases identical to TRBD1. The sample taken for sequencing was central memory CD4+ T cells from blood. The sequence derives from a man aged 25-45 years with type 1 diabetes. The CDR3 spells CASTLDRATRNTEAFF. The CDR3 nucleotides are TGTGCCAGTACCCTGGACAGGGCAACGCGGAACACTGAAGCTTTCTTT.